Listed below are T cell receptor beta chains from one sample, sequenced in a study of blood T cells in healthy people across ages. Each CDR3 protein is one row after TCRdb ran MiXCR on the 5' RACE reads. The top ten clones hold approximately 4.1% of a sample with about 1.5 million distinct CDR3 sequences, approximately 42% of them seen once. The sequenced material came from blood. The receptors originated from a woman in her late teens or twenties in good health. Both conserved end residues are part of each CDR3. A D gene is named only where the DNA matches it firmly. A clone size is listed for some rows: how often the clone was seen (once, few, many), or a class if it is expanded.

cdr3_nt,cdr3_aa,d_call,j_call,clone_size,v_call
TGTGCCAGCAGCTTTCAACAGGGCCACTATGGCTACACCTTC,CASSFQQGHYGYTF,.,TRBJ1-2,.,TRBV7-8
TGTGCCAGCAGCTCCGAAGCAGGAATCATGAACACTGAAGCTTTCTTT,CASSSEAGIMNTEAFF,.,TRBJ1-1,.,TRBV7-2
TGCGCCAGCAGCCAAGGGCTGACAGGGAGGGCCCGGAGCCCAAAGGAAAAACTGTTTTTT,CASSQGLTGRARSPKEKLFF,TRBD1,TRBJ1-4,once,TRBV4-3
TGTGCCAGCAGCTTGATGCTAGCGATCTACAATGAGCAGTTCTTC,CASSLMLAIYNEQFF,.,TRBJ2-1,.,TRBV5-6
TGTGCCAGCAGTCGTATCCTGGACAGGGGAGCAGATACGCAGTATTTT,CASSRILDRGADTQYF,TRBD1,TRBJ2-3,.,TRBV12-3/TRBV12-4
TGTGCCAGTCAACCCCTTCTAGCGGGATCCTACGAGCAGTACTTC,CASQPLLAGSYEQYF,TRBD2,TRBJ2-7,.,TRBV7-6
TGTGCCAGCAGCTTCCTACAGGGACGGTGGCCTGGAAACACCATATATTTT,CASSFLQGRWPGNTIYF,.,TRBJ1-3,many,TRBV11-2
TGCAGTGCCACAACCGGGACTAGCGGGGGGGTAGATACGCAGTATTTT,CSATTGTSGGVDTQYF,TRBD2,TRBJ2-3,.,TRBV20-1
TGTGCCAGCAGACGGCAAGTGAATAGCGGGCCACTAGCCAAAAACATTCAGTACTTC,CASRRQVNSGPLAKNIQYF,TRBD2,TRBJ2-4,once,TRBV6-1
TGTGCCAGCAGCGTAGGAACCTTAGGGAATGAGCAGTTCTTC,CASSVGTLGNEQFF,.,TRBJ2-1,.,TRBV9
TGTGCCAGCAGTTTAAGGGCCACCTATGGCTACACCTTC,CASSLRATYGYTF,.,TRBJ1-2,once,TRBV27